The rows below give T cell receptor beta chains drawn from one sample of a study of T cell responses to AZD1222 COVID-19 vaccine. The method was immunoSEQ multiplex PCR; TCRdb's version includes in-frame clones alone and lacks a portion of them. The table shows approximately 64,000 clones, with about four fifths occurring only once. The sequencing used peripheral blood, collected on day 0 of AZD1222 vaccination. All receptors derive from an adult in good health. CDR3s include the opening cysteine and the closing phenylalanine or tryptophan. The D gene is left open where the match is weak. Clone size is not always given. Where it is, it says once, few, many or a class for expanded clones.

D gene: -
clone size: few
V gene: TRBV7-9
J gene: TRBJ2-3
CDR3 DNA: TGTGCCAGCAGCTTAGAGCCCTATGATACGCAGTATTTT
CDR3 protein: CASSLEPYDTQYF

D gene: -
clone size: -
V gene: TRBV2
J gene: TRBJ1-5
CDR3 DNA: TGTGCCAGCAACCTAAGGGGCAGTAATCAGCCCCAGCATTTT
CDR3 protein: CASNLRGSNQPQHF

D gene: -
clone size: -
V gene: TRBV7-9
J gene: TRBJ2-1
CDR3 DNA: TGTGCCAGCAGCTCGCCCCTGCAGGGCTCCTACAATGAGCAGTTCTTC
CDR3 protein: CASSSPLQGSYNEQFF

D gene: -
clone size: -
V gene: TRBV6-5
J gene: TRBJ1-5
CDR3 DNA: TGTGCCAGCAGTACCTCCAGAGGGCAGCCCCAGCATTTT
CDR3 protein: CASSTSRGQPQHF

D gene: -
clone size: -
V gene: TRBV9
J gene: TRBJ1-6
CDR3 DNA: TGTGCCAGCAGCGTAGACAATCAGGATAATTCACCCCTCCACTTT
CDR3 protein: CASSVDNQDNSPLHF

D gene: -
clone size: -
V gene: TRBV7-9
J gene: TRBJ1-6
CDR3 DNA: TGTGCCAGCAGCTTGTTACAGCTCTATAATTCACCCCTCCACTTT
CDR3 protein: CASSLLQLYNSPLHF

D gene: -
clone size: -
V gene: TRBV2
J gene: TRBJ1-4
CDR3 DNA: TGTGCCAGCGCGGACACCTTACCCAAAAAACTGTTTTTT
CDR3 protein: CASADTLPKKLFF

D gene: -
clone size: -
V gene: TRBV3-1/TRBV3-2
J gene: TRBJ2-7
CDR3 DNA: TGTGCCAGCAGCCAAGGATGGGGCTCCTACGAGCAGTACTTC
CDR3 protein: CASSQGWGSYEQYF

D gene: TRBD2
clone size: -
V gene: TRBV29-1
J gene: TRBJ2-5
CDR3 DNA: TGCAGCGTTGTGGGACTAGCGGGGTTGGAGACCCAGTACTTC
CDR3 protein: CSVVGLAGLETQYF

D gene: TRBD1
clone size: -
V gene: TRBV4-3
J gene: TRBJ2-5
CDR3 DNA: TGCGCCAGCAGCCAAGGACAGGGGTACCAAGAGACCCAGTACTTC
CDR3 protein: CASSQGQGYQETQYF

D gene: -
clone size: -
V gene: TRBV7-2
J gene: TRBJ1-2
CDR3 DNA: TGTGCCAGCAGCGTCCAGTCCCAAAACTATGGCTACACCTTC
CDR3 protein: CASSVQSQNYGYTF

D gene: -
clone size: -
V gene: TRBV4-3
J gene: TRBJ1-1
CDR3 DNA: TGCGCCAGCAGCCAAGGGGGAGGGCGCAGGGGCCCTGAAGCTTTCTTT
CDR3 protein: CASSQGGGRRGPEAFF

D gene: TRBD2
clone size: -
V gene: TRBV27
J gene: TRBJ2-1
CDR3 DNA: TGTGCCAGCAGTCTTGGGCCCGGTGTAGCGGGGGGTAAGAGAGAGCAGTTCTTC
CDR3 protein: CASSLGPGVAGGKREQFF

D gene: TRBD1
clone size: -
V gene: TRBV10-3
J gene: TRBJ1-1
CDR3 DNA: TGTGCCATCAGTGATATTTGGGGCAGGGGGAAGAACACTGAAGCTTTCTTT
CDR3 protein: CAISDIWGRGKNTEAFF

D gene: -
clone size: -
V gene: TRBV4-3
J gene: TRBJ2-6
CDR3 DNA: TGCGCCAGCAGCCTACACCGGGGTTCTGGGGCCAACGTCCTGACTTTC
CDR3 protein: CASSLHRGSGANVLTF

D gene: TRBD1
clone size: -
V gene: TRBV12-5
J gene: TRBJ2-4
CDR3 DNA: TGTGCTAGTGGTTTGACCCCCTGGACAGGTACCCGATACTTC
CDR3 protein: CASGLTPWTGTRYF

D gene: TRBD2
clone size: -
V gene: TRBV3-1/TRBV3-2
J gene: TRBJ2-7
CDR3 DNA: TGTGCCAGCAGCCAAGGTCCCGGGGGGGCCACCTACGAGCAGTACTTC
CDR3 protein: CASSQGPGGATYEQYF

D gene: -
clone size: few
V gene: TRBV6-5
J gene: TRBJ1-2
CDR3 DNA: TGTGCCAGCAGTTACTCAGGGGGTACCTATGGCTACACCTTC
CDR3 protein: CASSYSGGTYGYTF

D gene: -
clone size: -
V gene: TRBV5-5
J gene: TRBJ2-2
CDR3 DNA: TGTGCCAGCAGCCCCAAAGTTCGAGCCCCGGACACCGGGGAGCTGTTTTTT
CDR3 protein: CASSPKVRAPDTGELFF

D gene: -
clone size: -
V gene: TRBV5-5
J gene: TRBJ2-7
CDR3 DNA: TGTGCCAGCAGCTTGTGGTCAGGGGCCTACGAGCAGTACTTC
CDR3 protein: CASSLWSGAYEQYF

D gene: TRBD2
clone size: -
V gene: TRBV29-1
J gene: TRBJ2-3
CDR3 DNA: TGCAGCGTCCTGAAGCGGGACGTGGTTGGTGATACGCAGTATTTT
CDR3 protein: CSVLKRDVVGDTQYF

D gene: -
clone size: -
V gene: TRBV10-3
J gene: TRBJ2-7
CDR3 DNA: TGTGCCATCAGTTCGACTGGCTACGAGCAGTACTTC
CDR3 protein: CAISSTGYEQYF

D gene: TRBD1
clone size: once
V gene: TRBV4-1
J gene: TRBJ1-2
CDR3 DNA: TGCGCCAGCAGCCAAGAAAGGGGCAGGGGGCCTAACTATGGCTACACCTTC
CDR3 protein: CASSQERGRGPNYGYTF

D gene: -
clone size: -
V gene: TRBV7-8
J gene: TRBJ2-5
CDR3 DNA: TGTGCCAGCAGCCCTAGCCCAGGGGAGGGTGAGACCCAGTACTTC
CDR3 protein: CASSPSPGEGETQYF

D gene: -
clone size: -
V gene: TRBV3-1/TRBV3-2
J gene: TRBJ1-2
CDR3 DNA: TGTGCCACGATATCAATGGGGTCTGGCTACACCTTC
CDR3 protein: CATISMGSGYTF

D gene: -
clone size: -
V gene: TRBV10-2
J gene: TRBJ1-4
CDR3 DNA: TGCGCCAGCAGGGTAACAGGGATTGGCGGTAATGAAAAACTGTTTTTT
CDR3 protein: CASRVTGIGGNEKLFF

D gene: -
clone size: -
V gene: TRBV3-1/TRBV3-2
J gene: TRBJ2-1
CDR3 DNA: TGTGCCAGCAGCCAAGGGGTAGCAAATGAGCAGTTCTTC
CDR3 protein: CASSQGVANEQFF

D gene: TRBD2
clone size: -
V gene: TRBV29-1
J gene: TRBJ2-7
CDR3 DNA: TGCAGCGTTGAACCCCTTGGCGGGGGCTACGAGCAGTACTTC
CDR3 protein: CSVEPLGGGYEQYF

D gene: -
clone size: -
V gene: TRBV25-1
J gene: TRBJ2-1
CDR3 DNA: TGTGCCAGCAGTGATGCCCTGTTGGGTGAGCAGTTCTTC
CDR3 protein: CASSDALLGEQFF

D gene: -
clone size: -
V gene: TRBV9
J gene: TRBJ2-5
CDR3 DNA: TGTGCCAGCAGCGTAGGTCCCCAAGAGACCCAGTACTTC
CDR3 protein: CASSVGPQETQYF

D gene: TRBD1
clone size: -
V gene: TRBV20-1
J gene: TRBJ1-2
CDR3 DNA: TGCAGTGCTAGTGCTACCGGGACAGTTAACTATGGCTACACCTTC
CDR3 protein: CSASATGTVNYGYTF

D gene: -
clone size: -
V gene: TRBV27
J gene: TRBJ1-1
CDR3 DNA: TGTGCCAGCAGCCCCGCAGGTCGTGGGGTGAACACTGAAGCTTTCTTT
CDR3 protein: CASSPAGRGVNTEAFF

D gene: -
clone size: -
V gene: TRBV28
J gene: TRBJ2-6
CDR3 DNA: TGTGCCAGCAGTTATGGCTCTGGGGCCAACGTCCTGACTTTC
CDR3 protein: CASSYGSGANVLTF

D gene: -
clone size: -
V gene: TRBV6-4
J gene: TRBJ2-1
CDR3 DNA: TGTGCCAGCAGCCCCCGTGGACACGGCTCCTACAATGAGCAGTTCTTC
CDR3 protein: CASSPRGHGSYNEQFF

D gene: -
clone size: few
V gene: TRBV19
J gene: TRBJ1-5
CDR3 DNA: TGTGCCAGGACTGGACAGTCAAATCAGCCCCAGCATTTT
CDR3 protein: CARTGQSNQPQHF

D gene: TRBD1
clone size: -
V gene: TRBV4-1
J gene: TRBJ2-3
CDR3 DNA: TGCGCCAGCAGCCGCCCGATACAGGGGCGCACAGATACGCAGTATTTT
CDR3 protein: CASSRPIQGRTDTQYF

D gene: TRBD1
clone size: -
V gene: TRBV7-9
J gene: TRBJ1-1
CDR3 DNA: TGTGCCAGCCTCACAGGGGTGAACACTGAAGCTTTCTTT
CDR3 protein: CASLTGVNTEAFF